This T cell receptor beta chain was obtained from a study of pediatric ulcerative colitis. The diagnostic colonoscopy in ulcerative colitis patients preceded any immunosuppressive treatment. Comment on this clone: Its antigen is as yet unknown.

Repertoires were generated with immunoSEQ multiplex PCR, while TCRdb's copy carries only in-frame clones and drops some. This table holds 50,000 to 65,000 clones, 80% to 90% found once. V was cut by 3 bases and J by 4 bases, with 12 bases left in between. The CDR3 extends over 13 amino acids. The germline CDR1 and CDR2 sequences are GTSNPN and SVGIG (reference sequence). Notes on the study in general: All ulcerative colitis patients, but no controls, carried two rectal clonotypes.

The receptor comes from a boy between 10 and 17 years old with severe ulcerative colitis. The chain combines TRBV30 with TRBJ1-1; D is unclear. The sample was blood. The CDR3 nucleotides read TGTGCCTGGAGGGAGGTCGGGAGCACTGAAGCTTTCTTT. Protein: CAWREVGSTEAFF.